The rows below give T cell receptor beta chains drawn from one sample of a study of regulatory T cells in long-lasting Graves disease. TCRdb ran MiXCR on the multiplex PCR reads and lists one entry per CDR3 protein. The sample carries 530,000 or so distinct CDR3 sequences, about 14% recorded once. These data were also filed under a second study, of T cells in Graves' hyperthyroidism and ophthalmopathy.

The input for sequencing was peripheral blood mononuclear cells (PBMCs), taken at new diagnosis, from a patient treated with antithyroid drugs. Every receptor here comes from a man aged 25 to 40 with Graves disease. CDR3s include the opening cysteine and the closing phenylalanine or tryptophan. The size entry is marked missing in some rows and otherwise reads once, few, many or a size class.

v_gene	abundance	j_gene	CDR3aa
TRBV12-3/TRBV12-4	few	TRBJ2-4	CASSPLSAKNIQYF
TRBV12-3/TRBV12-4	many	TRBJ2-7	CASSLQLVSEQYF
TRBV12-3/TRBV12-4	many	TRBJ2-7	CATKTDDSEQYF
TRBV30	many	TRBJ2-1	CAWSPGRLDYNEQFF
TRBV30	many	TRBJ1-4	CAWTQGGAGEKLFF
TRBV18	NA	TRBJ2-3	CASSPTFGVDTQYF
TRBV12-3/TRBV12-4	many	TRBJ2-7	CASSKGSGLAEQYF
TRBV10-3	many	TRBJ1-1	CATMPQGNTEAFF
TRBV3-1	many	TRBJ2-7	CASGMGRGTYEQYF
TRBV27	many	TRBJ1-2	CASKREESKGYTF
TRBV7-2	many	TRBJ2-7	CASSRTVGEQYF
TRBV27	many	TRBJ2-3	CASRFSGTQYF
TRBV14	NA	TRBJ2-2	CASSQSLTTGELFF
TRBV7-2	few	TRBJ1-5	CASSLGKLQAGNQPQHF
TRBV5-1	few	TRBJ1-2	CASSSSRRDNYGYTF
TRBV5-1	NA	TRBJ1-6	CASRRTGVNSPLHF
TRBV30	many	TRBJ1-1	CAWTIGQSPRF
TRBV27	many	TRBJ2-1	CASSARKSSYNEQFF
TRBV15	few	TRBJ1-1	CATSRGGGANEAFF
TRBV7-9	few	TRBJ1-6	CASSLALETERPYSPLHF
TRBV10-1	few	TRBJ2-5	CASSDQGPAQQETQYF
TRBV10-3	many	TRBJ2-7	CAISPSGSSYEQYF
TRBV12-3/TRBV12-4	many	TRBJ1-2	CASSFPGGGYTF
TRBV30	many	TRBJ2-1	CAWSRGGATDEQFF
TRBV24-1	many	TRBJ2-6	CATSDPTVSGANVLTF
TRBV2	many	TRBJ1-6	CASSETGREVLQSSPLHF
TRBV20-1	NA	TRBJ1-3	CSCIGNTDGNTIYF
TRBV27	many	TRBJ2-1	CASSLSGTSAHNEQFF
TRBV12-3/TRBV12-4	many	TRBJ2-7	CASSLGGKGVGYF
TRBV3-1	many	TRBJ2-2	CASSLTGTRNTGELFF
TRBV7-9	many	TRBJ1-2	CASSPTAHGYTF
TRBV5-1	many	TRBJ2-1	CASRRQGSYNEQFF
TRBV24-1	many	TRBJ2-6	CATSDPTGTGTGANVLTF
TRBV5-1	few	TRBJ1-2	CASSSGQVNYGYTF
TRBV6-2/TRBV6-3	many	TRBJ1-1	CASSYGHKAFF
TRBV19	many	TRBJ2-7	CASSMTDETYEQYF
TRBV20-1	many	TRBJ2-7	CSARGIGAYEQYF
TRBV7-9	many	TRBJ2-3	CASSSGRDTQYF
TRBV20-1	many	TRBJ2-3	CSAPGFQLAVADLTDTQYF
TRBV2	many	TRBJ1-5	CASTDRAIQPQHF
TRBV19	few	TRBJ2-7	CASSIGGYEQYF